The 21 T cell receptor beta chains given below trace back to one sample, sequenced in a study of OX40 agonist ivuxolimab in advanced cancers. This table comes from immunoSEQ multiplex PCR, and its TCRdb copy is limited to in-frame clones, with some not included. The table includes approximately 15,000 clones, around 90% detected once. Source: CD4+ or CD8+ T cells sorted from blood, taken in a trial of the OX40 agonist ivuxolimab. These receptors were taken from an adult with an advanced solid tumor such as melanoma, head and neck, liver or kidney cancer.

V gene TRBV5-4 combines with J gene TRBJ1-1; unclear D gene. Trimming removed 2 bases at V and 6 bases at J, with 5 bases between. Germline V lookup: CDR1 SGHNT, CDR2 YYREEE (reference sequence). The CDR3 is 11 amino acids. The CDR3 loop is CASSFQSEAFF. In DNA form, the CDR3 reads TGTGCCAGCAGCTTTCAATCTGAAGCTTTCTTT.

The chain joins TRBV30 to TRBJ2-7; no reliable D call. CDR1 and CDR2 from the germline V gene are GTSNPN and SVGIG (reference sequence). V dropped 5 bases and J dropped 4 bases, with 15 bases sitting between them. This CDR3 region has 13 residues. The CDR3 reads CAWAYGVDYEQYF. The CDR3 DNA is TGTGCCTGGGCCTATGGCGTCGATTACGAGCAGTACTTC.

The rearrangement links TRBV9 to TRBJ2-2, with TRBD2 identical over 7 bases. This CDR3 has 16 residues. In germline, CDR1 is SGDLS, CDR2 YYNGEE. The J segment lost 4 bases and the V segment lost 4 bases, leaving 10 bases of the junction unmatched. The CDR3 loop reads CASSPSGGIGTGELFF. The CDR3 DNA is TGTGCCAGCAGCCCGTCCGGGGGGATAGGCACCGGGGAGCTGTTTTTT.

The V call is TRBV19, the J call TRBJ2-1; possible D gene TRBD1, 6 bases. The germline V and J ends were trimmed by 1 base and 0 bases, with 7 bases remaining between them. The CDR3 loop spans 15 amino acids. From germline, CDR1 is LNHDA and CDR2 SQIVND (reference sequence). CDR3 nucleotide sequence: TGTGCCAGTAGTATAGCGGACAGCTCCTACAATGAGCAGTTCTTC. Translating gives CASSIADSSYNEQFF.

The rearrangement links TRBV6-1 to TRBJ1-3; 9 bases map to TRBD1. The CDR3 runs to 18 residues. The junction had 12 bases not matched to a gene; V was cut back by 4 bases and J by 2 bases. The germline gives CDR1 MNHNS, CDR2 SASEGT. CDR3 DNA sequence: TGTGCCAGCAGTGGGGTTCGGGGACAGGGAGTTCCTGGAAACACCATATATTTT. It is translated as CASSGVRGQGVPGNTIYF.

V and J are TRBV7-6 and TRBJ2-2, with D possibly TRBD1 on 6 matching bases. With 5 bases removed from V and 5 bases from J, the gap between germline ends came to 15 bases. The CDR3 is 15 residues long. In germline, CDR1 is SGHVS, CDR2 FNYEAQ. CDR3 coding DNA: TGTGCCAGCAGCGCCCTGGACAGCGATACCGGGGAGCTGTTTTTT. This sequence encodes CASSALDSDTGELFF.

CDR3 nucleotides: TGTGCCAGTAGTCTCTCTCCTCGGGGGGGCTCTGGAAACACCATATATTTT. It translates to CASSLSPRGGSGNTIYF. The J gene is TRBJ1-3, the V gene TRBV19, with D perhaps TRBD1 (5 bases). The V end was cut by 5 bases, the J end by 0 bases, with 17 bases between. This CDR3 is built from 17 residues. Germline CDR1 LNHDA, CDR2 SQIVND (reference sequence).

The chain employs TRBV27 and TRBJ2-3; the match to TRBD2 covers 11 bases. Trimming took 1 base from V and 4 from J; bases not matched to a gene: 4. Per the germline V gene, CDR1 is MNHEY and CDR2 is SMNVEV (reference sequence). This CDR3 is 16 amino acids long. The CDR3 nucleotides read TGTGCCAGCAGTTTATTCCCTAGCGGGAGGCCAGATACGCAGTATTTT. This encodes CASSLFPSGRPDTQYF.

The chain couples TRBV27 to TRBJ2-3; 9 bases agree with TRBD1. The CDR3 extends over 18 amino acids. CDR1 and CDR2 from the germline V gene are MNHEY and SMNVEV (reference sequence). V trimming: 1 base; J trimming: 2 bases; junction bases outside the gene matches: 10. The CDR3 coding sequence is TGTGCCAGCAGTTTATTGTACAGGGGGCGAGGGGTCACAGATACGCAGTATTTT. It specifies CASSLLYRGRGVTDTQYF.

CDR3 coding DNA: TGTGCCAGCAGCATTAGCGGGAGGGTGTACAATGAGCAGTTCTTC. Translated, it gives CASSISGRVYNEQFF. This chain connects TRBV7-3 to TRBJ2-1; 11 bases fit TRBD2. CDR3 length: 15 residues. V gave up 5 bases and J gave up 4 bases; unmatched junction bases: 4. The V gene's germline CDR1 is SGHTA and CDR2 FQGTGA.

The CDR3: CASSLSGGDNEQFF. The CDR3 nucleotides read TGCGCCAGCAGCTTAAGCGGGGGGGACAATGAGCAGTTCTTC. This sequence joins TRBV5-1 and TRBJ2-1; 10 bases match TRBD2. V was clipped by 2 bases and J by 5 bases; unmatched bases: 1. The CDR3 spans 14 residues. CDR1 and CDR2 from the germline V gene are SGHRS and YFSETQ.

This chain connects TRBV4-1 to TRBJ2-1; D uncertain. CDR1 MGHRA and CDR2 YSYEKL come from the germline V gene. The CDR3 contains 13 residues. Trimming removed 4 bases at V and 7 bases at J, with 11 bases between. The CDR3 region is CASSPLASNEQFF. The CDR3, as DNA: TGCGCCAGCAGCCCATTAGCTTCAAATGAGCAGTTCTTC.

The rearrangement uses TRBV7-9 and TRBJ2-5; 7 bases fit TRBD2. From germline, CDR1 is SEHNR and CDR2 FQNEAQ (reference sequence). The CDR3 totals 13 residues. Germline trimming cut 5 bases from V and 3 bases from J; bases unmatched to any gene: 3. The CDR3 spells CASSPGTKETQYF. The CDR3 DNA sequence: TGTGCCAGCAGCCCCGGGACTAAAGAGACCCAGTACTTC.

The chain is built from TRBV6-6 and TRBJ2-7; D is unclear. The CDR3 is 14 amino acids. CDR1 MNHNY and CDR2 SVGAGI come from the germline V gene (reference sequence). The V end was cut by 2 bases, the J end by 5 bases, with 13 bases between. DNA for the CDR3: TGTGCCAGCAGTTACGCGGATCCTCACAACGAGCAGTACTTC. Translation: CASSYADPHNEQYF.

V usage is TRBV4-1 and J usage is TRBJ2-1, with D tentatively TRBD2 (6 bases). Trimming took off 4 bases at V and 7 bases at J, with 14 bases between the two ends. This CDR3 spans 14 amino acids. Germline V CDR1 and CDR2: MGHRA, YSYEKL. The CDR3 coding sequence is TGCGCCAGCAGCCCTCAGGGACTGTGGAATGAGCAGTTCTTC. This codes for CASSPQGLWNEQFF.

This clone was seen a single time. This chain links TRBV6-5 with TRBJ2-1; no firm D call. This CDR3 is 13 amino acids long. The germline V gene encodes CDR1 MNHEY and CDR2 SVGAGI. V was cut by 3 bases and J by 4 bases, with 7 bases left in between. The CDR3 spells CASSYGRYNEQFF. The CDR3 DNA follows: TGTGCCAGCAGTTATGGAAGATACAATGAGCAGTTCTTC.

The CDR3 spells CASSHQEDQADTQYF. The CDR3 nucleotides read TGTGCCAGCAGTCACCAAGAGGATCAGGCAGATACGCAGTATTTT. This chain connects TRBV14 to TRBJ2-3; D gene unclear. V lost 6 bases to trimming and J lost 4 bases, with 17 bases between them. CDR3 length: 15 residues. The germline CDR1 and CDR2 sequences are SGHDN and FVKESK.

Here the CDR3 DNA reads TGTGCCAGCAGCTCGGGCGGAGGGGTGAACACTGAAGCTTTCTTT. It yields the protein CASSSGGGVNTEAFF. The chain employs TRBV7-3 and TRBJ1-1; perhaps TRBD1 as D (5 bases). Trimming took off 4 bases at V and 0 bases at J, with 12 bases between the two ends. The CDR3 totals 15 residues. Germline lookup yields CDR1 SGHTA and CDR2 FQGTGA.

The chain combines TRBV4-3 with TRBJ1-2, with 7 positions matching TRBD1. V lost 0 bases, J lost 4 bases, and 11 bases stayed unmatched. The CDR3 is 17 residues long. Germline V gene sequence: CDR1 LGHNA, CDR2 YSLEER. The CDR3 reads CASSQEGEGAQSYGYTF. The CDR3, as DNA: TGCGCCAGCAGCCAAGAGGGGGAGGGGGCGCAGAGCTATGGCTACACCTTC.

J is TRBJ2-3 and V is TRBV7-2, with 7 bases lining up with TRBD2. The CDR3 runs 14 residues. The germline V gene has CDR1 SGHTA and CDR2 FQGNSA. J was trimmed by 3 bases and V by 0 bases; bases with no gene match: 0. The CDR3 reads CASSLASGTDTQYF. CDR3 DNA: TGTGCCAGCAGCTTAGCTAGCGGGACAGATACGCAGTATTTT.

This chain connects TRBV7-9 to TRBJ2-7; TRBD2 agrees at 8 bases. V was clipped by 4 bases and J by 5 bases; unmatched bases: 13. The germline gives CDR1 SEHNR, CDR2 FQNEAQ (reference sequence). The CDR3 extends over 16 amino acids. The CDR3 region has the DNA TGTGCCAGCAGCTCTAGCACTAGCGGAAGTCCCCACGAGCAGTACTTC. This codes for CASSSSTSGSPHEQYF.